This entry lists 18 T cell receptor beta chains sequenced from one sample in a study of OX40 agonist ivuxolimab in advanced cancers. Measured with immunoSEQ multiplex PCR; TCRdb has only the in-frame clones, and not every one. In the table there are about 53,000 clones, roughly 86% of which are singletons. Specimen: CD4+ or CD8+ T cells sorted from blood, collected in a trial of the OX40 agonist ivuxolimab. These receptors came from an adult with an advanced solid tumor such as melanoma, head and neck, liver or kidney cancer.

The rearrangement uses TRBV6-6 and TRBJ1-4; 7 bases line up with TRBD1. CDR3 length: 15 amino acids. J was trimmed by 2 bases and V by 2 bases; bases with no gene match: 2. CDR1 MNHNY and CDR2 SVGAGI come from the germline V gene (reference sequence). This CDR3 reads CASSYQGGTNEKLFF. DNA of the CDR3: TGTGCCAGCAGTTACCAGGGGGGGACTAATGAAAAACTGTTTTTT.

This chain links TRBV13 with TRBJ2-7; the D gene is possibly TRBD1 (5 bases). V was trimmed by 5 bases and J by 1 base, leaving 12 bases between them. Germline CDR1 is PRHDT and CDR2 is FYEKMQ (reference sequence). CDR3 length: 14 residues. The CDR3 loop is CASSARQTSYEQYV. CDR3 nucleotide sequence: TGTGCCAGCAGCGCCCGACAGACTTCCTACGAGCAGTACGTC.

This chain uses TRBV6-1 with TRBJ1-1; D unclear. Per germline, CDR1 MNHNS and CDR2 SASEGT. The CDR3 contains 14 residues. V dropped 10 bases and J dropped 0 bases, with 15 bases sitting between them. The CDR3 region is CANRRDQLNTEAFF. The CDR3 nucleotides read TGTGCCAACCGACGGGATCAGCTGAACACTGAAGCTTTCTTT.

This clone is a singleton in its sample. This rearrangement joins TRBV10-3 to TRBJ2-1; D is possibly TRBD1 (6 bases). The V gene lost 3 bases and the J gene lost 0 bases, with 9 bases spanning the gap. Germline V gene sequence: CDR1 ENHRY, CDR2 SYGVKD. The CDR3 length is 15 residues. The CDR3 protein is CAISEGRGSYNEQFF. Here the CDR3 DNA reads TGTGCCATCAGTGAAGGCAGGGGCTCCTACAATGAGCAGTTCTTC.

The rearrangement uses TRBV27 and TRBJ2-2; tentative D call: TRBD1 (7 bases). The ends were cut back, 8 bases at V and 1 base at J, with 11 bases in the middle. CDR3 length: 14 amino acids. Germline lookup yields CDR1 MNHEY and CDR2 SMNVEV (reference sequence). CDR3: CASAGQKNTGELFF. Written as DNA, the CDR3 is TGTGCCAGCGCGGGACAGAAGAACACCGGGGAGCTGTTTTTT.

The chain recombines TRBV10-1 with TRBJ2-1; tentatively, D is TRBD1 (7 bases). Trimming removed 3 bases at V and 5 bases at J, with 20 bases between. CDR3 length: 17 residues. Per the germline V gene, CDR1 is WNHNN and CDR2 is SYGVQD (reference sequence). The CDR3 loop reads CASSDVGGGALDNEQFF. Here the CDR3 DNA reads TGCGCCAGCAGTGATGTTGGAGGGGGCGCTTTGGACAATGAGCAGTTCTTC.

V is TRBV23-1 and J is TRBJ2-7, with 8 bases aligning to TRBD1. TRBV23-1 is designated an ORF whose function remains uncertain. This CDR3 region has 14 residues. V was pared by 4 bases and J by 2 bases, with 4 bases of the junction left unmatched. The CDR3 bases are TGCGCCAGCAGTCTACGGACAGGGACCTACGAGCAGTACGTC. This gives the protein CASSLRTGTYEQYV.

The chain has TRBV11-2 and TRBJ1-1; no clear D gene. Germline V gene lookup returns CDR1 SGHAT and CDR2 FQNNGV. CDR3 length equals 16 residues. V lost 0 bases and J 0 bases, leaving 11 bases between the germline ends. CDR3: CASSLEPVLMNTEAFF. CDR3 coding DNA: TGTGCCAGCAGCTTAGAACCGGTACTCATGAACACTGAAGCTTTCTTT.

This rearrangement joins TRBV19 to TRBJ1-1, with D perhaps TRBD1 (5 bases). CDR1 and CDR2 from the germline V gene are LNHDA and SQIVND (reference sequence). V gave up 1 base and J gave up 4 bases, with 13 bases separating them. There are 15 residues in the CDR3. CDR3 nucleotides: TGTGCCAGTAGTATAGGGCAGGGTGGAATCACTGAAGCTTTCTTT. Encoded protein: CASSIGQGGITEAFF.

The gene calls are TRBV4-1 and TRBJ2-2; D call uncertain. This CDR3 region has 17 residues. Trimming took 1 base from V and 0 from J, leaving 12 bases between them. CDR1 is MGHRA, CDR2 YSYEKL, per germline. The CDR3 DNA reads TGCGCCAGCAGCCAAGTCGGCAGCCCGGCGAACACCGGGGAGCTGTTTTTT. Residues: CASSQVGSPANTGELFF.

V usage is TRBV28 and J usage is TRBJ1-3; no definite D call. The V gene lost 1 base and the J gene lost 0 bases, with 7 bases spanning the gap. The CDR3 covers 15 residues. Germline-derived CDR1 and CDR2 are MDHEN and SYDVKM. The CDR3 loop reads CASSLFSVSGNTIYF. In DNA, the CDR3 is TGTGCCAGCAGTTTATTTTCAGTCTCTGGAAACACCATATATTTT.

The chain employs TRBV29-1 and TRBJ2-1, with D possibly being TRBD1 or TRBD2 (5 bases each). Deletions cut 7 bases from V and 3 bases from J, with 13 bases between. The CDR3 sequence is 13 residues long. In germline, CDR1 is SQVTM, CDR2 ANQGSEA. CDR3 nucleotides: TGCAGCGCCCCCGGGACGGACTACAATGAGCAGTTCTTC. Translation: CSAPGTDYNEQFF.

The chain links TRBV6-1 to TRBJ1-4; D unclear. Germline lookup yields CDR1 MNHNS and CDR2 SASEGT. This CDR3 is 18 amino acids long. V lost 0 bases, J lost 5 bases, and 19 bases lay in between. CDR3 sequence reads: CASSEAVPNRFLNEKLFF. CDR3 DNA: TGTGCCAGCAGTGAAGCCGTGCCGAACCGATTCCTAAATGAAAAACTGTTTTTT.

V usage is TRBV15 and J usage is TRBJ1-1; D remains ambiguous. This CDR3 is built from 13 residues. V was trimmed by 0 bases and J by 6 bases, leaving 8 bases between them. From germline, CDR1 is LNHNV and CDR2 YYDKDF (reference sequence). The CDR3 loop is CATSREDKSEAFF. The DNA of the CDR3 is TGTGCCACCAGCAGAGAAGACAAGTCTGAAGCTTTCTTT. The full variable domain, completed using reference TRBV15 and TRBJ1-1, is DAMVIQNPRYQVTQFGKPVTLSCSQTLNHNVMYWYQQKSSQAPKLLFHYYDKDFNNEADTPDNFQSRRPNTSFCFLDIRSPGLGDTAMYLCATSREDKSEAFFGQGTRLTVV.

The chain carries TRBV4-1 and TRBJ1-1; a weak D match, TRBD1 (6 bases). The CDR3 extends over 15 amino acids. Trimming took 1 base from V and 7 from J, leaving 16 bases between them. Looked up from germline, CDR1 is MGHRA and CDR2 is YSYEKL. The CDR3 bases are TGCGCCAGCAGCCAAGCTTCAGGGGTAGTAGTTGAAGCTTTCTTT. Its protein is CASSQASGVVVEAFF.

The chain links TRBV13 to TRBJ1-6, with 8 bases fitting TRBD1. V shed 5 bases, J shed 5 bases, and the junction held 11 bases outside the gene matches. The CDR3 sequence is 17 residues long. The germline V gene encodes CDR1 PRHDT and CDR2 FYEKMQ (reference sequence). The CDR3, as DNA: TGTGCCAGCAGCCTCATTTCAGGGGGCGATAATAATTCACCCCTCCACTTT. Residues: CASSLISGGDNNSPLHF.

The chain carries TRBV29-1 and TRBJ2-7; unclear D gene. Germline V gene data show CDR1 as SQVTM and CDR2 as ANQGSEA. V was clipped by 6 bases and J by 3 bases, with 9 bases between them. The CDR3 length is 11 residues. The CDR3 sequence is CSVQQSYEQYF. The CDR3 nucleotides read TGCAGCGTCCAACAGAGCTACGAGCAGTACTTC.

The CDR3 region has the DNA TGTGCCAGTAGCGTGGAGCAGTACAATGAGCAGTTCTTC. Protein sequence: CASSVEQYNEQFF. The chain is built from TRBV19 and TRBJ2-1, with unresolved D. Germline V gives CDR1 LNHDA, CDR2 SQIVND (reference sequence). The CDR3 runs to 13 residues. With 6 bases removed from V and 4 bases from J, the gap between germline ends came to 10 bases.